The 10 T cell receptor beta chains listed next were all sequenced from one sample in a study of a mutant IDH1 vaccine in newly diagnosed glioma. The time point denotes: week 11, during vaccination. Each vaccine dose was 300 ug of mutant IDH1 20-mer peptide, with topical imiquimod. The method was immunoSEQ multiplex PCR; TCRdb's version includes in-frame clones alone and lacks a portion of them. Among some 59,000 clones listed, about 88% were seen once. Their target antigens are unknown. The specimen was PBMCs, collected from a glioma patient whose treatment included an IDH1 peptide vaccine. Receptors originate from a man in his forties with glioma.

This clone occurred once. The V call is TRBV15, the J call TRBJ1-4; 7 nucleotides agree with TRBD1. V shed 8 bases, J shed 8 bases, and the junction held 11 bases outside the gene matches. CDR3 length equals 14 residues. Germline assignment: CDR1 LNHNV and CDR2 YYDKDF (reference sequence). CDR3 DNA sequence: TGTGCCACCCGCCCACAGGGGACTGGGGAAAAACTGTTTTTT. Protein sequence: CATRPQGTGEKLFF. The full variable domain, its missing parts supplied by reference TRBV15 and TRBJ1-4, is DAMVIQNPRYQVTQFGKPVTLSCSQTLNHNVMYWYQQKSSQAPKLLFHYYDKDFNNEADTPDNFQSRRPNTSFCFLDIRSPGLGDTAMYLCATRPQGTGEKLFFGSGTQLSVL.

This clone was detected once. J is TRBJ1-5 and V is TRBV7-6; 8 bases are shared with TRBD1. The CDR3 loop spans 16 amino acids. The V and J ends lost 5 bases and 2 bases, in that order; junction bases with no gene match: 8. Germline V lookup: CDR1 SGHVS, CDR2 FNYEAQ. CDR3 in DNA: TGTGCCAGCAGCGGAGGACAGGGAGGACGCAATCAGCCCCAGCATTTT. This sequence encodes CASSGGQGGRNQPQHF.

The chain joins TRBV7-2 to TRBJ2-7; D is ambiguous. The CDR3 runs 15 residues. V lost 1 base and J 5 bases, leaving 15 bases between the germline ends. Germline V gene data show CDR1 as SGHTA and CDR2 as FQGNSA. For the CDR3, the DNA is TGTGCCAGCAGCTTAGAAGCTAGGGCCTTAGACGAGCAGTACTTC. Translating it yields CASSLEARALDEQYF. Variable domain in full (rest from reference TRBV7-2 and TRBJ2-7): GAGVSQSPSNKVTEKGKDVELRCDPISGHTALYWYRQSLGQGLEFLIYFQGNSAPDKSGLPSDRFSAERTGGSVSTLTIQRTQQEDSAVYLCASSLEARALDEQYFGPGTRLTVT.

The chain carries TRBV28 and TRBJ2-7; 8 nucleotides agree with TRBD1. Germline assignment: CDR1 MDHEN and CDR2 SYDVKM. Losses at the gene ends were 7 bases for V and 0 bases for J; bases not matched to a gene: 5. The CDR3 sequence is 14 residues long. CDR3 in DNA: TGTGCCAGCACCTTGACAGGGGCCTCCTACGAGCAGTACTTC. Protein: CASTLTGASYEQYF.

The chain couples TRBV6-1 to TRBJ1-4, with TRBD1 matching 8 bases. The CDR3 has 13 residues. CDR1 and CDR2 (germline): MNHNS, SASEGT. Trimming took 6 bases from V and 8 from J; bases not matched to a gene: 5. Here the CDR3 reads CASSRGLGEKLFF. The CDR3, as DNA: TGTGCCAGCAGCAGGGGGCTAGGGGAAAAACTGTTTTTT.

V is TRBV5-6 and J is TRBJ2-1; 10 positions agree with TRBD2. The CDR3 length is 15 residues. The trim removed 3 bases at V and 11 bases at J, leaving 11 bases unmatched. Germline V gene data show CDR1 as SGHDT and CDR2 as YYEEEE. The CDR3 DNA reads as TGTGCCAGCAGCTCGGTACTAGCGGGGCCCTACAAGCAGTTCTTC. It codes for CASSSVLAGPYKQFF.

This rearrangement joins TRBV2 to TRBJ2-3; the match to TRBD2 covers 15 bases. The V gene's germline CDR1 is SNHLY and CDR2 FYNNEI. V gave up 6 bases and J gave up 4 bases; unmatched junction bases: 5. The CDR3 runs to 16 residues. The CDR3: CASRWGLAGGPDTQYF. DNA of the CDR3: TGTGCCAGCAGGTGGGGACTAGCGGGGGGCCCAGATACGCAGTATTTT.

J is TRBJ2-5 and V is TRBV9; 9 bases align to TRBD2. V shed 0 bases, J shed 5 bases, and the junction held 2 bases outside the gene matches. The CDR3 length is 14 residues. Germline V gene lookup returns CDR1 SGDLS and CDR2 YYNGEE. Written as DNA, the CDR3 is TGTGCCAGCAGCGTAGTCGCGGGAGGGGAGACCCAGTACTTC. Translating gives CASSVVAGGETQYF. The whole variable domain, filled in from reference TRBV9 and TRBJ2-5, reads DSGVTQTPKHLITATGQRVTLRCSPRSGDLSVYWYQQSLDQGLQFLIQYYNGEERAKGNILERFSAQQFPDLHSELNLSSLELGDSALYFCASSVVAGGETQYFGPGTRLLVL.

The rearrangement uses TRBV5-6 and TRBJ1-1, with D possibly matching TRBD1 (5 bases). The ends were cut back, 4 bases at V and 4 bases at J, with 14 bases in the middle. Per germline, CDR1 SGHDT and CDR2 YYEEEE. The CDR3 is 14 residues long. CDR3 in DNA: TGTGCCAGCAGCCGGGTAACGGGGGGCACTGAAGCTTTCTTT. Encoded protein: CASSRVTGGTEAFF. The full variable domain, its missing parts supplied by reference TRBV5-6 and TRBJ1-1, is DAGVTQSPTHLIKTRGQQVTLRCSPKSGHDTVSWYQQALGQGPQFIFQYYEEEERQRGNFPDRFSGHQFPNYSSELNVNALLLGDSALYLCASSRVTGGTEAFFGQGTRLTVV.

Worth noting for this clone: The junction differs from germline at one of its ends, possibly a read error. This chain connects TRBV10-3 to TRBJ1-5, with a possible D match to TRBD1 (6 bases). CDR3 length: 15 amino acids. Germline CDR1 is ENHRY and CDR2 is SYGVKD. CDR3 residues: CATSEGGGAGQPQHF. The CDR3 nucleotides are TGTGCCACCAGTGAAGGGGGGGGTGCCGGTCAGCCCCAGCATTTT.